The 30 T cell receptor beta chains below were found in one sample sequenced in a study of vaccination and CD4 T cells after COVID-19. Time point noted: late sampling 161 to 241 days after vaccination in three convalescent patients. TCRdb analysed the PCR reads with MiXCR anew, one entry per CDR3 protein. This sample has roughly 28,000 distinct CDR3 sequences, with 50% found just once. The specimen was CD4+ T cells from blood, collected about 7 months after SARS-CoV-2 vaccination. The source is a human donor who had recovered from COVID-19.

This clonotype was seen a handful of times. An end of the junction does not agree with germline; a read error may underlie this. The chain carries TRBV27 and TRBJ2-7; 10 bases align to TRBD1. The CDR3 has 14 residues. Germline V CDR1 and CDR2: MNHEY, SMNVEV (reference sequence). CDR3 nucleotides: TGCGCCAGCAGCCTAGGACAGGGGGCCTACGAGCAGTACTTC. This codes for CASSLGQGAYEQYF.

The chain's CDR3 is CSADRAGTNEQFF. DNA of the CDR3: TGCAGTGCCGATAGAGCGGGGACCAATGAGCAGTTCTTC. The J gene is TRBJ2-1, the V gene TRBV20-1; 7 nucleotides align to TRBD2. This CDR3 has 13 residues. The germline V gene encodes CDR1 DFQATT and CDR2 SNEGSKA (reference sequence). Trimming at V came to 6 bases and at J to 6 bases, leaving 8 bases not matched to a gene.

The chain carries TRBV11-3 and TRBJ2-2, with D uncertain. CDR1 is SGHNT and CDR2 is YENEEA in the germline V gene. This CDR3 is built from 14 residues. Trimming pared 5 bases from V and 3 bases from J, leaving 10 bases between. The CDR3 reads CASSPYEDTGELFF. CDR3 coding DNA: TGTGCCAGCAGCCCATACGAAGACACCGGGGAGCTGTTTTTT.

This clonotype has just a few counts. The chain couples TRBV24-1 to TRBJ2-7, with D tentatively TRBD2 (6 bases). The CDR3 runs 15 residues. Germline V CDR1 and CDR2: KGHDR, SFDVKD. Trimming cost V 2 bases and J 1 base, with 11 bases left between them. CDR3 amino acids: CATSDSKTSSYEQYF. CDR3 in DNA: TGTGCCACCAGTGATTCGAAGACTAGTTCCTACGAGCAGTACTTC.

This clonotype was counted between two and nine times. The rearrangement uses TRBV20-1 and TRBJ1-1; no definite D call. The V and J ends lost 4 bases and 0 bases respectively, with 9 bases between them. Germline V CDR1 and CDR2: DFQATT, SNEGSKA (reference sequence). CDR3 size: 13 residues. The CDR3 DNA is TGCAGTGCTACAGATACTATGAACACTGAAGCTTTCTTT. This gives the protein CSATDTMNTEAFF.

As DNA, the CDR3 is TGTGCCAGCAGTTCTCCTCGAACAAGCGGTACATATACGGGGTACGAGCAGTACTTC. Translated: CASSSPRTSGTYTGYEQYF. The chain is built from TRBV28 and TRBJ2-7; D may be TRBD2 (5 bases). There are 19 residues in the CDR3. The V and J ends lost 4 bases and 4 bases respectively, with 29 bases between them. The germline V gene encodes CDR1 MDHEN and CDR2 SYDVKM. Filled out from reference TRBV28 and TRBJ2-7, the complete variable domain reads DVKVTQSSRYLVKRTGEKVFLECVQDMDHENMFWYRQDPGLGLRLIYFSYDVKMKEKGDIPEGYSVSREKKERFSLILESASTNQTSMYLCASSSPRTSGTYTGYEQYFGPGTRLTVT.

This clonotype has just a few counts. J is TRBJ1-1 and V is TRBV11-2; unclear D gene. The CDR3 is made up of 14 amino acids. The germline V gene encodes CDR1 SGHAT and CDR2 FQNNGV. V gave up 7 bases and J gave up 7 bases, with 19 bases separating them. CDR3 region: CASTRRLRGDEAFF. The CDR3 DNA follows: TGTGCCAGCACCAGACGTCTACGGGGAGATGAAGCTTTCTTT.

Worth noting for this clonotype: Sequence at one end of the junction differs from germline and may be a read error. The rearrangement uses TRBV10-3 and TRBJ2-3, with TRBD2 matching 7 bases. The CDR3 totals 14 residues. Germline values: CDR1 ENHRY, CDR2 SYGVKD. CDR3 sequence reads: CAITEREGTDTQYF. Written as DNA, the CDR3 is TGTGCCATCACTGAGAGGGAGGGAACAGATACGCAGTATTTT.

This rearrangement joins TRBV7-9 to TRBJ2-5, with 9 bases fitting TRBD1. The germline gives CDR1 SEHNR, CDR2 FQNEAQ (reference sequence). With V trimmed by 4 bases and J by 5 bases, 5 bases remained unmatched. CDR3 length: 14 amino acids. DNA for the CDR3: TGTGCCAGCAGCTCCACAGGGGGCAGGGAGACCCAGTACTTC. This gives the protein CASSSTGGRETQYF.

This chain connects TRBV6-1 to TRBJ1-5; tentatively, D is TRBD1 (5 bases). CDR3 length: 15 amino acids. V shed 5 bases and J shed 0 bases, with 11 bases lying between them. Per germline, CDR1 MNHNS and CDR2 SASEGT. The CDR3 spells CASSPRGHSNQPQHF. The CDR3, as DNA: TGTGCCAGCAGTCCAAGGGGCCATAGCAATCAGCCCCAGCATTTT.

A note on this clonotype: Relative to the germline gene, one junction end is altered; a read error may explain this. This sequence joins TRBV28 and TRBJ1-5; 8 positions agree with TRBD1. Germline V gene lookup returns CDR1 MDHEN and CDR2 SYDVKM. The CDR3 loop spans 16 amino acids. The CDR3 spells CATYRTGYSSTQPQHF. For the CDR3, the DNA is TGTGCCACTTATAGGACAGGGTATTCAAGCACTCAGCCCCAGCATTTT.

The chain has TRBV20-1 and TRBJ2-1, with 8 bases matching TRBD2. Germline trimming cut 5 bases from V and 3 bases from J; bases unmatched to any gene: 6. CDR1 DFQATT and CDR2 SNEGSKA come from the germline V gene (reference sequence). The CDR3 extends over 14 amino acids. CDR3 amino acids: CSAVPGLDYNEQFF. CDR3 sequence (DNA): TGCAGTGCTGTTCCGGGACTAGACTACAATGAGCAGTTCTTC.

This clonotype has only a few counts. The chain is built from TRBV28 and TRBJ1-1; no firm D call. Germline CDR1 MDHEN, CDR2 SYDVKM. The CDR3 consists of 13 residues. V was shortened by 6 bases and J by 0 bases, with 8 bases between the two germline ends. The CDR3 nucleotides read TGTGCCAGCAGGGGAGCAGTGAACACTGAAGCTTTCTTT. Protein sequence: CASRGAVNTEAFF.

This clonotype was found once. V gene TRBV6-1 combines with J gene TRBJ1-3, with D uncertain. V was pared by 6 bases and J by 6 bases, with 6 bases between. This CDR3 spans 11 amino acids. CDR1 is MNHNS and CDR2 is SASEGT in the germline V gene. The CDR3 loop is CASRRANTIYF. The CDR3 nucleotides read TGTGCCAGCAGACGAGCAAACACCATATATTTT.

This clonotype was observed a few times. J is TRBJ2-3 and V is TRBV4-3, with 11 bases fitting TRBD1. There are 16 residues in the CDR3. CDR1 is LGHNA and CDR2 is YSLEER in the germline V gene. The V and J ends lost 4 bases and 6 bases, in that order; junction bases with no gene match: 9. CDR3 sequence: CASSPRDRGDVDTQYF. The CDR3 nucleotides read TGCGCCAGCAGCCCCCGGGACAGGGGGGATGTGGATACGCAGTATTTT.

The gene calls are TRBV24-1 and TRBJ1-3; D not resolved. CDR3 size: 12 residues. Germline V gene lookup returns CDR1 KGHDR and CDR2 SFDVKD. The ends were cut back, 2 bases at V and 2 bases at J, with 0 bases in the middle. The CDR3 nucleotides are TGTGCCACCAGTGATTCTGGAAACACCATATATTTT. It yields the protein CATSDSGNTIYF.

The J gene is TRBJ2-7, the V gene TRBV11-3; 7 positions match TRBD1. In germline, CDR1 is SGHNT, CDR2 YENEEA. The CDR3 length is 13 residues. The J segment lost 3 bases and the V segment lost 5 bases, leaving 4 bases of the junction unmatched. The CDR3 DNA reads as TGTGCCAGCAGCAAGACAGGGAACTACGAGCAGTACTTC. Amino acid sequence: CASSKTGNYEQYF.

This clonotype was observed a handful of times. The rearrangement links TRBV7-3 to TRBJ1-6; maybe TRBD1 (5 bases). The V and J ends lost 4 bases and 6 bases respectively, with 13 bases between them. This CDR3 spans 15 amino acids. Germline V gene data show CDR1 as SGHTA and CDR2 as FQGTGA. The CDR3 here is CASSYGGTANSPLHF. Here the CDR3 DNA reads TGTGCCAGCAGCTACGGGGGGACCGCTAATTCACCCCTCCACTTT.

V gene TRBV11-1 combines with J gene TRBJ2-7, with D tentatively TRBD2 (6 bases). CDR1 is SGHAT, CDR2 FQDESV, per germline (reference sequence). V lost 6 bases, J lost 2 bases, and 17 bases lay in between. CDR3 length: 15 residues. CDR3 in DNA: TGTGCCAGCAGTCTGCAACGGGGGACCGCCTACGAGCAGTACTTC. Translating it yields CASSLQRGTAYEQYF.

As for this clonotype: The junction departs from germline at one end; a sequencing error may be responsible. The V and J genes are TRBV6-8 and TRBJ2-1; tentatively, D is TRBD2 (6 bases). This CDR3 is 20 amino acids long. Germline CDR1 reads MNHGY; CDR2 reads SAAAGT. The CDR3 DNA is TGTGCCGACGGCGGGACTCCGGATTCCCCCGGGCCCCGGCCCTACGATGAGCAGTTCTTC. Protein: CADGGTPDSPGPRPYDEQFF.

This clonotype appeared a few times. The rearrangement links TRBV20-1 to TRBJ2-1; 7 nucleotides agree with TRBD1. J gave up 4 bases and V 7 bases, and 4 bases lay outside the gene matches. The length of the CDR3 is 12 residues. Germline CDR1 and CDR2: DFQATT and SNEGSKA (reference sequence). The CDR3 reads CSGQGDYNEQFF. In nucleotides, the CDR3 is TGCAGTGGACAGGGCGATTACAATGAGCAGTTCTTC.

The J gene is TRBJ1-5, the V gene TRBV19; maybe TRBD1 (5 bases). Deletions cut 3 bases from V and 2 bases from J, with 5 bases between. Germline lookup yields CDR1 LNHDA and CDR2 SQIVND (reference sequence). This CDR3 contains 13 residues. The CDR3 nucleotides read TGTGCCAGTAGTATCAGGGGCAATCAGCCCCAGCATTTT. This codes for CASSIRGNQPQHF.

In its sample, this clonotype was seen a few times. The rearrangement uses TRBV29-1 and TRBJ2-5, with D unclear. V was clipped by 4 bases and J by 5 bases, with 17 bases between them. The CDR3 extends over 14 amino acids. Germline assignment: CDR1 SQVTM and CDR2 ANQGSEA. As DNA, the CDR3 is TGCAGCGTTGGGGCCCTCCAAGCATCGGAGACCCAGTACTTC. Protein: CSVGALQASETQYF.

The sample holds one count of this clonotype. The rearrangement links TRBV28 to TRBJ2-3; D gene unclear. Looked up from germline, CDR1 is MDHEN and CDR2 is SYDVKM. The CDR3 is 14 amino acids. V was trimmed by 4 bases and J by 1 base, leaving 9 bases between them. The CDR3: CASSSYGRTDTQYF. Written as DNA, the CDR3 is TGTGCCAGCAGTTCGTACGGACGCACAGATACGCAGTATTTT.

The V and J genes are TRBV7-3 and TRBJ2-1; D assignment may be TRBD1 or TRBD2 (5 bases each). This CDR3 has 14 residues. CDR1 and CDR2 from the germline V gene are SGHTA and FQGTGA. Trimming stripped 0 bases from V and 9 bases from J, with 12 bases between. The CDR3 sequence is CASSLTGTQSEQFF. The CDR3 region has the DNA TGTGCCAGCAGCTTAACTGGGACCCAGAGTGAGCAGTTCTTC. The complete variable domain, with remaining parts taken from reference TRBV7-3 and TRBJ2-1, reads GAGVSQTPSNKVTEKGKYVELRCDPISGHTALYWYRQSLGQGPEFLIYFQGTGAADDSGLPNDRFFAVRPEGSVSTLKIQRTERGDSAVYLCASSLTGTQSEQFFGPGTRLTVL.

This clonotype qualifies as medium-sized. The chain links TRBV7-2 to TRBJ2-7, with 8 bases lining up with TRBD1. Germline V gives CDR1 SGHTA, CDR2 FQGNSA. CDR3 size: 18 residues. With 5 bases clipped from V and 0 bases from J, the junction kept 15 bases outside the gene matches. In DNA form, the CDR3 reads TGTGCCAGCAGCCTCCGGGCCAGCGGTCAGGGGGCCTCCTACGAGCAGTACTTC. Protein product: CASSLRASGQGASYEQYF.

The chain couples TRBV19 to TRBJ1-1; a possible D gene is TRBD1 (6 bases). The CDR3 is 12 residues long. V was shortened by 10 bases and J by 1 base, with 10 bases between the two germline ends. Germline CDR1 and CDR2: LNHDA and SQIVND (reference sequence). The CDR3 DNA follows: TGTGCCACCAGGGGCAGGAACACTGAAGCTTTCTTT. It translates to CATRGRNTEAFF.

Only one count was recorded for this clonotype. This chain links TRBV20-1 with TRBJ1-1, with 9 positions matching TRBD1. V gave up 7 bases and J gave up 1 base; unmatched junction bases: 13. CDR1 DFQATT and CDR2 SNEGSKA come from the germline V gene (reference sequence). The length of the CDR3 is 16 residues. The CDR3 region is CSVKQGAAKANTEAFF. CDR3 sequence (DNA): TGCAGTGTGAAACAGGGGGCGGCCAAGGCGAACACTGAAGCTTTCTTT.

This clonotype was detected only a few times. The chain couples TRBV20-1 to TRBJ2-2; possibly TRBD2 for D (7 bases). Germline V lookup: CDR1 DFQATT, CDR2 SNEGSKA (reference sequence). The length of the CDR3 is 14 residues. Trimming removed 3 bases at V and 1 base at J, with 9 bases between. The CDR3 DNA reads TGCAGTGCTAGCGGGGGGCTGAACACCGGGGAGCTGTTTTTT. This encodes CSASGGLNTGELFF.

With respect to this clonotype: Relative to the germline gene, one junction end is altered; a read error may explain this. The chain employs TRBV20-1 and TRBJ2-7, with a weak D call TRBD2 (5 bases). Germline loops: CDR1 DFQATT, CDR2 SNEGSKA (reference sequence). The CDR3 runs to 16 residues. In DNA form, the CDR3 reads TGCAGTACTAGGGCCCCGAGGAGGCCATACTTCTACGAGCAGTACTTC. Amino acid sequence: CSTRAPRRPYFYEQYF.